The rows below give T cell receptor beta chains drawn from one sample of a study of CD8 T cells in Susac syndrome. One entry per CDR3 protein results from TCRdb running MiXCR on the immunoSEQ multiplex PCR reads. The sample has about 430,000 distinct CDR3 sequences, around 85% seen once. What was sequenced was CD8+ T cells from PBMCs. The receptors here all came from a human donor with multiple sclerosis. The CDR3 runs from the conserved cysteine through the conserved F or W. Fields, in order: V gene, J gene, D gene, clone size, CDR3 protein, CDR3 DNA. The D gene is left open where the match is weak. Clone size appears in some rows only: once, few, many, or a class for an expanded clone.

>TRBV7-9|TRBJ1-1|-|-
CASLRSLNTEAFF
TGTGCCAGCCTTAGGAGCCTGAACACTGAAGCTTTCTTT
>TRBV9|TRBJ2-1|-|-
CASSVMGGTYNEQFF
TGTGCCAGCAGCGTAATGGGGGGAACCTACAATGAGCAGTTCTTC
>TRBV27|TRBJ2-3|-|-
CASSLRGFDTQYF
TGTGCCAGCAGTTTACGAGGTTTCGATACGCAGTATTTT
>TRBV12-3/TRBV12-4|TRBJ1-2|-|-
CASSETAETDVNYGYTF
TGTGCCAGCAGTGAGACAGCTGAGACGGACGTTAACTATGGCTACACCTTC
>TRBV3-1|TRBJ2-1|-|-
CASSQGTRFFYNEQFF
TGTGCCAGCAGCCAAGGAACGAGGTTCTTCTACAATGAGCAGTTCTTC
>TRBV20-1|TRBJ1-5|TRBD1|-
CSARARQGSNQPQHF
TGCAGTGCTAGAGCCCGACAGGGTAGCAATCAGCCCCAGCATTTT
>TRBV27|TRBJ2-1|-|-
CASSPRPGAYNEQFF
TGTGCCAGCAGTCCCCGGCCAGGGGCCTACAATGAGCAGTTCTTC
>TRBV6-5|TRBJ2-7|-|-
CASSSLLVHEQYF
TGTGCCAGCAGTTCCCTCCTCGTCCACGAGCAGTACTTC
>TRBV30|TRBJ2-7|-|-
CAWSVMEVNYEQYF
TGTGCCTGGAGTGTAATGGAGGTAAACTACGAGCAGTACTTC
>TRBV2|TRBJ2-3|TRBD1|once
CASIFTGTGVPLQYF
TGTGCCAGCATTTTTACCGGGACAGGGGTCCCTTTGCAGTATTTT
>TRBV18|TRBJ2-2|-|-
CASSPSFGGTGELFF
TGTGCCAGCTCACCATCCTTTGGGGGAACCGGGGAGCTGTTTTTT
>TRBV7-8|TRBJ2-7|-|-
CASSLAHIYEQYF
TGTGCCAGCAGCTTAGCGCATATCTACGAGCAGTACTTC
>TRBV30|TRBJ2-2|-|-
CAWSVLWGTEHTGELFF
TGTGCCTGGAGTGTATTATGGGGAACAGAGCACACCGGGGAGCTGTTTTTT
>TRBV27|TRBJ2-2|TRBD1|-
CASSIFLTGEELFF
TGTGCCAGCAGTATCTTCCTTACAGGGGAGGAGCTGTTTTTT
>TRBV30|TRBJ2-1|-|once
CAFSPGPDYNEQFF
TGTGCCTTCTCCCCAGGACCCGACTACAATGAGCAGTTCTTC
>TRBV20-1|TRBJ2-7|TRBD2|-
CSAVILPGLRFYEQYF
TGCAGTGCTGTAATCCTGCCGGGACTACGCTTCTACGAGCAGTACTTC
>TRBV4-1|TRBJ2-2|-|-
CASSQRDYRGELFF
TGCGCCAGCAGCCAACGTGACTATAGGGGGGAGCTGTTTTTT
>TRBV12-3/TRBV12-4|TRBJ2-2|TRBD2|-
CASSFSGGDTGELFF
TGTGCCAGCAGTTTTTCGGGAGGGGACACCGGGGAGCTGTTTTTT
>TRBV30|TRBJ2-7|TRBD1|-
CAWDPGQGSYEQYF
TGTGCCTGGGACCCGGGACAGGGCTCCTACGAGCAGTACTTC
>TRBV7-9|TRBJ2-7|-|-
CATSRDGNYEQYF
TGTGCCACCTCACGGGACGGAAACTACGAGCAGTACTTC
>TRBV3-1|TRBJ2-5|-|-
CASSQDPGWETQYF
TGTGCCAGCAGCCAAGATCCGGGGTGGGAGACCCAGTACTTC
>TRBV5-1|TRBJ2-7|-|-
CASSPRTGSDYEQYF
TGCGCCAGCAGCCCTCGCACGGGGAGCGACTACGAGCAGTACTTC
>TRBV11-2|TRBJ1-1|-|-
CASSLILQEAFF
TGTGCCAGCAGCCTAATCCTTCAAGAAGCTTTCTTT
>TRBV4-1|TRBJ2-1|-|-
CASRQENEQFF
TGCGCCAGCAGACAGGAAAATGAGCAGTTCTTC
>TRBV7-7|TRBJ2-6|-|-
CASSSRETGANVLTF
TGTGCTAGCAGCTCACGGGAGACTGGGGCCAACGTCCTGACTTTC
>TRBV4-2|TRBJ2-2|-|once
CASSQGQPNTGELFF
TGTGCCAGCAGCCAAGGACAACCTAACACCGGGGAGCTGTTTTTT
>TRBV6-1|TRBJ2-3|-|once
CASRVGQMTSTDTQYF
TGTGCCAGCAGGGTTGGGCAGATGACATCCACAGATACGCAGTATTTT
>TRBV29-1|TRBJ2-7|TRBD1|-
CSVGGGEPYEQYF
TGCAGCGTTGGAGGGGGCGAACCCTACGAGCAGTACTTC
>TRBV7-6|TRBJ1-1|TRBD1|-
CASSSWTGSPEAFF
TGTGCCAGCAGCTCGTGGACAGGGAGCCCTGAAGCTTTCTTT
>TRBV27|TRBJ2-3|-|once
CASSFRKISTDTQYF
TGTGCCAGCAGTTTCAGGAAAATTAGCACAGATACGCAGTATTTT